The table lists the clone carrying this T cell receptor (beta chain) with a few counts. Its antigen is unidentified. The sample is drawn from a study of response to subunit inactivated influenza vaccine. TCRdb called the RT-PCR reads again in MiXCR, with one record for every CDR3 protein. Of about 800,000 distinct CDR3 sequences in the sample, 21% are singletons; the top ten hold 10% to 13%. Regarding the study as a whole: Each seasonal influenza vaccination recruits few new T cells, the authors suggested.

Trimming shortened V by 6 bases and J by 6 bases, and 14 bases separated the two germline ends. CDR1 and CDR2 from the germline V gene are MNHNS and SASEGT. The CDR3 covers 13 residues. The chain combines TRBV6-1 with TRBJ1-1; D is ambiguous. Sequencing was performed on PBMCs from blood, taken less than 6 days after vaccination. This TCR derives from a man in his forties or fifties who received an inactivated influenza vaccine. The CDR3 region is CASSVASRAEAFF. In nucleotides, the CDR3 is TGTGCCAGCAGCGTGGCCAGTAGGGCTGAAGCTTTCTTT.